The clone carrying this T cell receptor (beta chain) was picked up a small number of times. The CDR3 is 15 amino acids. Germline assignment: CDR1 SGHRS and CDR2 YFSETQ. V dropped 3 bases and J dropped 8 bases, with 17 bases sitting between them. This sample stems from a study of blood T cell repertoires in COVID-19. Participant-given clinical history determined each cohort assignment. Clones were read by immunoSEQ multiplex PCR, and TCRdb kept only the in-frame ones, dropping some. The table has about 500,000 clones, approximately 86% seen once. The receptor comes from a woman aged 18-29 years who had recovered from COVID-19. Sequencing was performed on PBMCs or T cells enriched from blood (not recorded which). This chain uses TRBV5-1 with TRBJ1-4, with a weak D call TRBD1 (6 bases). The CDR3 nucleotides read TGCGCCAGCAGCTCCGGGGGGGCGACGAGCGAAAAACTGTTTTTT. This translates into CASSSGGATSEKLFF.